Sequencing of this T cell receptor (beta chain) was carried out in a study of cytomegalovirus exposure and HLA in healthy donors. Study findings and constraints: Later work found that TCR association rates differed between HLA loci; DRB1 had the most and HLA-C the fewest. According to reports, the classifier identified cytomegalovirus status with high specificity and sensitivity. Altogether, 160 or so TCR beta chains were recorded as cytomegalovirus-associated.

This clone was seen only a few times. Its antigen remains unidentified. Amplification used 60 Vbeta primers and 13 Jbeta primers. The table came from immunoSEQ multiplex PCR; TCRdb's copy has only in-frame clones and leaves some out. The repertoire holds more than 150,000 clones, with 81% as singletons. The sequencing sample was made of PBMCs. This receptor was taken from a woman younger than 35 in good health and CMV-seropositive.

CDR3 in DNA: TGTGCCAGCAGTGAAGGGGACAGGGTTACCGAGCAGTACGTC. It is translated as CASSEGDRVTEQYV. This chain uses TRBV6-5 with TRBJ2-7; 9 nucleotides align to TRBD1. This CDR3 region has 14 residues. Germline CDR1 MNHEY, CDR2 SVGAGI. V lost 5 bases and J lost 6; bases outside the gene matches: 8.